The present T cell receptor (beta chain) was sequenced within a study of blood T cells in healthy people across ages. Study-level findings and limits: Since the PBMCs were unsorted, naive and antigen-experienced cells could not be conclusively compared. While age rose, TCR beta diversity per million T cells dropped in a roughly linear way. Changes in expanded clonotypes were possibly confounded, as the CMV status of donors was unknown.

Comment on this clonotype: Its specificity is unknown.

Primed by a sample-barcoded 5' primer and a J-beta primer mix, a second PCR proceeded for roughly 6 to 12 cycles. A template-switch adaptor containing 12 random nucleotides labeled each cDNA molecule. TCRdb re-analysed the 5' RACE reads in MiXCR, keeping a single row per CDR3 protein. The sample has about 1.4 million distinct CDR3 sequences; 59% are singletons. V was cut by 7 bases and J by 8 bases, with 15 bases left in between. Germline CDR1 and CDR2: MNHEY and SVGAGI. CDR3 length equals 13 residues. This clonotype was sampled from a man younger than 35 in good health. The chain links TRBV6-5 to TRBJ2-1; D might be TRBD1 (5 bases). Sequenced: blood. CDR3 bases: TGTGCCAGCACTGCCCAGTGGGGCCATGAGCAGTTCTTC. It codes for CASTAQWGHEQFF.